This T cell receptor (beta chain) appears in the sequencing data of a study of T-cell memory formation after mild COVID-19. TCRdb re-derived calls from the 5' RACE reads in MiXCR, one entry per CDR3 protein. Among 6,000 to 7,000 distinct CDR3 sequences, around 20% were seen once, and the ten largest hold around 60%. The sample holds many counts of this clonotype. This receptor was taken from an adult woman who had mild COVID-19 (a few samples of this study predate the infection). Cell type and time point are not known. Sequencing input: PBMCs or a T cell subset sorted from them (not recorded which).

The CDR3 coding sequence is TGTGCCAGCAGTCCGGGACAGGGGATCGGGAATGAGCAGTTCTTC. Translating it yields CASSPGQGIGNEQFF. The gene calls are TRBV12-3 or TRBV12-4 and TRBJ2-1; 10 nucleotides align to TRBD1. The CDR3 length is 15 residues. Trimming took 5 bases from V and 7 from J; bases not matched to a gene: 8.